The 25 T cell receptor beta chains below were found in one sample sequenced in a study of post-analysis software for immune sequencing data. These TCRs are of unknown antigen specificity. Unique molecular identifiers were carried by the TCR beta cDNA libraries. One entry per CDR3 protein, called by TCRdb with MiXCR from the PCR reads. The sample includes roughly 700,000 distinct CDR3 sequences, 25% to 30% seen only once; the top ten take roughly 0.54%. Points from the study as a whole: TRBV5-6, TRBV5-1 and TRBV20-1 were among roughly 5 TRBV segments more frequent in patients than controls.

Sequencing input: blood. These receptors all come from a girl aged 10-17 years with multiple sclerosis.

The V gene is TRBV20-1, the J gene TRBJ2-7; D remains unclear. V lost 0 bases, J lost 2 bases, and 14 bases lay in between. CDR1 is DFQATT, CDR2 SNEGSKA, per germline (reference sequence). This CDR3 has 15 residues. In DNA form, the CDR3 reads TGCAGTGCTAGAGATTTCCAGGCGATCCCCTACGAGCAGTACTTC. Amino acid sequence: CSARDFQAIPYEQYF.

This clonotype was observed a handful of times. The V call is TRBV7-9, the J call TRBJ1-6, with 10 bases matching TRBD1. The V gene end was trimmed by 4 bases and the J gene end by 10 bases; junction bases not matched to a gene: 7. Germline CDR1 SEHNR, CDR2 FQNEAQ (reference sequence). The CDR3 covers 15 residues. The CDR3 DNA follows: TGTGCCAGCAGCTACGGGACAGGGGCTTTGTCACCCCTCCACTTT. It is translated as CASSYGTGALSPLHF.

The V and J genes are TRBV10-3 and TRBJ1-1; possible D gene TRBD1, 6 bases. Germline CDR1 is ENHRY and CDR2 is SYGVKD. The CDR3 extends over 14 amino acids. V dropped 4 bases and J dropped 4 bases, with 13 bases sitting between them. DNA of the CDR3: TGTGCCATCAGTGGCCAGGGGTTGAGCACTGAAGCTTTCTTT. It translates to CAISGQGLSTEAFF.

This clonotype was picked up many times. The chain uses TRBV29-1 and TRBJ1-2, with TRBD1 matching 8 bases. This CDR3 has 11 residues. The trim removed 7 bases at V and 8 bases at J, leaving 6 bases unmatched. From germline, CDR1 is SQVTM and CDR2 ANQGSEA. The CDR3 protein is CSAGDRPGYTF. CDR3 coding DNA: TGCAGCGCCGGGGACAGGCCCGGCTACACCTTC. The full variable domain, in which reference TRBV29-1 and TRBJ1-2 provide the parts outside the CDR3, is SAVISQKPSRDICQRGTSLTIQCQVDSQVTMMFWYRQQPGQSLTLIATANQGSEATYESGFVIDKFPISRPNLTFSTLTVSNMSPEDSSIYLCSAGDRPGYTFGSGTRLTVV.

This clonotype was detected only a few times. The V and J genes are TRBV27 and TRBJ2-1; D tentatively reads TRBD1 or TRBD2 (5 bases each). CDR1 is MNHEY, CDR2 SMNVEV, per germline (reference sequence). CDR3 size: 16 residues. V lost 0 bases and J 3 bases, leaving 12 bases between the germline ends. The CDR3 sequence: CASSLSGPAYYNEQFF. CDR3 DNA sequence: TGTGCCAGCAGTTTATCGGGACCGGCATACTACAATGAGCAGTTCTTC.

The rearrangement links TRBV7-2 to TRBJ1-2, with D perhaps TRBD1 (6 bases). The germline V gene has CDR1 SGHTA and CDR2 FQGNSA. The CDR3 extends over 16 amino acids. V lost 4 bases to trimming and J lost 2 bases, with 17 bases between them. CDR3: CASSSSSWTANYGYTF. CDR3 in DNA: TGTGCCAGCAGCTCCTCGTCCTGGACAGCAAACTATGGCTACACCTTC.

Points on this clonotype: This likely comes from a read error, as the CDR3 has no conserved phenylalanine or tryptophan at its end. V usage is TRBV20-1 and J usage is TRBJ1-6; D gene unclear. CDR1 and CDR2 from the germline V gene are DFQATT and SNEGSKA (reference sequence). V gave up 0 bases and J gave up 1 base, with 7 bases separating them. The CDR3 contains 15 residues. CDR3 sequence reads: CSARDLGSYNSPLHC. The CDR3 region has the DNA TGCAGTGCTAGAGATCTGGGATCCTATAATTCACCCCTCCACTGT.

This clonotype was detected only a few times. V and J are TRBV7-6 and TRBJ2-1; 7 bases line up with TRBD2. V lost 4 bases to trimming and J lost 3 bases; unmatched junction nucleotides: 9. This CDR3 is 16 amino acids long. Per germline, CDR1 SGHVS and CDR2 FNYEAQ. CDR3 region: CASSWSGGVIYNEQFF. CDR3 nucleotide sequence: TGTGCCAGCAGCTGGTCTGGGGGGGTGATCTACAATGAGCAGTTCTTC. The full variable domain, in which reference TRBV7-6 and TRBJ2-1 provide the parts outside the CDR3, is GAGVSQSPRYKVTKRGQDVALRCDPISGHVSLYWYRQALGQGPEFLTYFNYEAQQDKSGLPNDRFSAERPEGSISTLTIQRTEQRDSAMYRCASSWSGGVIYNEQFFGPGTRLTVL.

The V gene is TRBV4-2, the J gene TRBJ2-7; D is unclear. CDR1 is LGHNA, CDR2 YNFKEQ, per germline. The CDR3 extends over 12 amino acids. V was shortened by 4 bases and J by 7 bases, with 11 bases between the two germline ends. CDR3 sequence: CASSPNGEEQYF. CDR3 in DNA: TGTGCCAGCAGCCCTAATGGTGAGGAGCAGTACTTC.

The chain recombines TRBV28 with TRBJ2-2; 11 bases map to TRBD2. Germline trimming cut 2 bases from V and 1 base from J; bases unmatched to any gene: 3. This CDR3 is 17 amino acids long. Looked up from germline, CDR1 is MDHEN and CDR2 is SYDVKM. CDR3: CASSLALAGGNTGELFF. For the CDR3, the DNA is TGTGCCAGCAGTTTAGCCCTAGCGGGAGGGAACACCGGGGAGCTGTTTTTT.

The V call is TRBV20-1, the J call TRBJ1-2; D gene uncertain. The V end was cut by 3 bases, the J end by 4 bases, with 9 bases between. This CDR3 comprises 12 residues. The V gene's germline CDR1 is DFQATT and CDR2 SNEGSKA (reference sequence). The CDR3 DNA sequence: TGCAGTGCTAGGTTAGGATTCTATGGCTACACCTTC. It encodes CSARLGFYGYTF.

This rearrangement joins TRBV28 to TRBJ1-5; D is unclear. CDR1 and CDR2 from the germline V gene are MDHEN and SYDVKM. The CDR3 loop spans 13 amino acids. V lost 8 bases and J 6 bases, leaving 14 bases between the germline ends. This CDR3 reads CASSNYRSQPQHF. For the CDR3, the DNA is TGTGCCAGCTCAAATTACCGGTCTCAGCCCCAGCATTTT.

This clonotype has just a few counts. The chain carries TRBV11-2 and TRBJ2-5; 9 nucleotides match TRBD1. In germline, CDR1 is SGHAT, CDR2 FQNNGV. The CDR3 contains 14 residues. The trim removed 6 bases at V and 11 bases at J, leaving 13 bases unmatched. CDR3 nucleotides: TGTGCCAGCAGGACAGGGGGGGGCCACAATGAGCAGTACTTC. It codes for CASRTGGGHNEQYF.

This clonotype was found a few times. The rearrangement links TRBV9 to TRBJ2-7; 9 bases line up with TRBD2. Germline assignment: CDR1 SGDLS and CDR2 YYNGEE. J lost 6 bases, V lost 4 bases, and 14 bases had no gene match. The length of the CDR3 is 16 residues. The CDR3 protein is CASSPRGSGSVGEQYF. The CDR3 DNA is TGTGCCAGCAGCCCCAGGGGTAGCGGGAGTGTTGGCGAGCAGTACTTC.

This clonotype was seen only a few times. The chain employs TRBV7-9 and TRBJ2-1; 9 bases map to TRBD2. J was trimmed by 6 bases and V by 5 bases; bases with no gene match: 8. Germline V gives CDR1 SEHNR, CDR2 FQNEAQ (reference sequence). This CDR3 spans 15 amino acids. In DNA form, the CDR3 reads TGTGCCAGCAGCCTGAGGGCGGGGGGGCCCAATGAGCAGTTCTTC. Protein: CASSLRAGGPNEQFF. Filled out from reference TRBV7-9 and TRBJ2-1, the complete variable domain reads DTGVSQNPRHKITKRGQNVTFRCDPISEHNRLYWYRQTLGQGPEFLTYFQNEAQLEKSRLLSDRFSAERPKGSFSTLEIQRTEQGDSAMYLCASSLRAGGPNEQFFGPGTRLTVL.

This clonotype was counted only a few times. V is TRBV7-8 and J is TRBJ2-4, with a tentative D call TRBD1 (6 bases). The V end lost 4 bases, the J end lost 5 bases, and 12 bases lay between the germline ends. Germline-derived CDR1 and CDR2 are SGHVS and FQNEAQ. This CDR3 is built from 14 residues. The CDR3 nucleotides are TGTGCCAGCAGCTCACCGGGACAAGAAAACATTCAGTACTTC. This translates into CASSSPGQENIQYF.

The V and J genes are TRBV20-1 and TRBJ2-7, with TRBD2 identical over 11 bases. Germline V gene sequence: CDR1 DFQATT, CDR2 SNEGSKA (reference sequence). The CDR3 runs to 14 residues. The J segment lost 7 bases and the V segment lost 4 bases, leaving 9 bases of the junction unmatched. Here the CDR3 DNA reads TGCAGTGCTAAGGATAGCGGGAGGGCCGGAGAGCAGTACTTC. Translating it yields CSAKDSGRAGEQYF.

This clonotype showed up just a few times. This chain links TRBV5-1 with TRBJ2-3; D could derive from TRBD1 or TRBD2 (5 bases each). V was pared by 4 bases and J by 1 base, with 13 bases between. Germline-derived CDR1 and CDR2 are SGHRS and YFSETQ. The CDR3 extends over 15 amino acids. CDR3 nucleotides: TGCGCCAGCAGCCCCGGGACGCCAGGCACAGATACGCAGTATTTT. Translation gives CASSPGTPGTDTQYF.

This clonotype was counted only a few times. V and J are TRBV28 and TRBJ1-2; tentatively, D is TRBD1 (5 bases). Trimming cost V 6 bases and J 2 bases, with 13 bases left between them. This CDR3 is 14 amino acids long. Germline CDR1 reads MDHEN; CDR2 reads SYDVKM. In DNA, the CDR3 is TGTGCCAGCAGCCGCGACAGCCAAAACTATGGCTACACCTTC. As protein: CASSRDSQNYGYTF.

The V and J genes are TRBV24-1 and TRBJ2-3, with 7 bases aligning to TRBD2. J was trimmed by 2 bases and V by 4 bases; bases with no gene match: 11. The CDR3 sequence is 17 residues long. Germline CDR1 is KGHDR and CDR2 is SFDVKD. In nucleotides, the CDR3 is TGTGCCACCAGTGACGAGGGACGACTAGCACTCACAGATACGCAGTATTTT. Translated, it gives CATSDEGRLALTDTQYF.

This clonotype turned up a few times. The chain joins TRBV11-2 to TRBJ1-5; D uncertain. V was pared by 5 bases and J by 9 bases, with 14 bases between. This CDR3 has 13 amino acids. The germline V gene has CDR1 SGHAT and CDR2 FQNNGV. In DNA, the CDR3 is TGTGCCAGCAGCACCCAGCGGACGGGGCCCCAGCATTTT. This sequence encodes CASSTQRTGPQHF. The variable domain in full, completed from reference TRBV11-2 and TRBJ1-5, reads EAGVAQSPRYKIIEKRQSVAFWCNPISGHATLYWYQQILGQGPKLLIQFQNNGVVDDSQLPKDRFSAERLKGVDSTLKIQPAKLEDSAVYLCASSTQRTGPQHFGDGTRLSIL.

The chain has TRBV2 and TRBJ2-1; 11 positions agree with TRBD2. Per germline, CDR1 SNHLY and CDR2 FYNNEI. The junction had 11 bases not matched to a gene; V was cut back by 2 bases and J by 8 bases. The CDR3 consists of 17 residues. The CDR3 loop is CASSEPLSGGALDEQFF. The CDR3 DNA reads TGTGCCAGCAGTGAACCCCTTAGCGGGGGGGCCTTGGATGAGCAGTTCTTC. The full variable domain, in which reference TRBV2 and TRBJ2-1 provide the parts outside the CDR3, is EPEVTQTPSHQVTQMGQEVILRCVPISNHLYFYWYRQILGQKVEFLVSFYNNEISEKSEIFDDQFSVERPDGSNFTLKIRSTKLEDSAMYFCASSEPLSGGALDEQFFGPGTRLTVL.

Details on this clonotype: The junction differs from germline at one of its ends, possibly a read error. The chain is built from TRBV20-1 and TRBJ1-4; D unclear. CDR3 size: 15 residues. Germline V lookup: CDR1 DFQATT, CDR2 SNEGSKA (reference sequence). This CDR3 is CSARDHLQSNEKRFF. CDR3 sequence (DNA): TGCAGTGCTAGAGATCACTTACAGAGTAATGAAAAACGGTTTTTT.

This clonotype was counted only a few times. This chain links TRBV12-3 or TRBV12-4 with TRBJ2-7; unclear D gene. The V end was cut by 10 bases, the J end by 6 bases, with 16 bases between. The CDR3 runs to 12 residues. CDR3 sequence: CATQDQTLEQYF. CDR3 sequence (DNA): TGTGCCACCCAGGACCAGACCCTCGAGCAGTACTTC.

The sample holds a few counts of this clonotype. V and J are TRBV11-2 and TRBJ2-5, with D hard to call. Germline V gives CDR1 SGHAT, CDR2 FQNNGV. The CDR3 covers 15 residues. Trimming pared 2 bases from V and 11 bases from J, leaving 21 bases between. In DNA, the CDR3 is TGTGCCAGCAGCTTAACGGGCACCTCCTACAATGAGCAGTACTTC. Protein sequence: CASSLTGTSYNEQYF.